This entry lists 28 T cell receptor beta chains sequenced from one sample in a study of PD-1 blockade in classical Hodgkin lymphoma. The time point: cycle 4 day 1 (C4D1), after 6 weeks of nivolumab. Every one of the patients relapsed after autologous stem cell transplantation (brentuximab vedotin exposure was variable). Investigators isolated CD4+ T cells from thawed PBMCs through magnetic negative selection. Repertoires were generated with immunoSEQ multiplex PCR, while TCRdb's copy carries only in-frame clones and drops some. This sample has around 26,000 clones, with roughly 76% found just once. The specimen comprised CD4+ T cells from blood, sampled before the fourth cycle of nivolumab. These receptors all stem from a human donor with classical Hodgkin lymphoma.

V and J are TRBV28 and TRBJ1-3, with 9 bases fitting TRBD1. This CDR3 comprises 16 residues. CDR1 is MDHEN, CDR2 SYDVKM, per germline. V was pared by 4 bases and J by 0 bases, with 4 bases of the junction left unmatched. CDR3 amino acids: CASSSGTGISGNTIYF. The CDR3, as DNA: TGTGCCAGCAGTTCCGGGACAGGGATCTCTGGAAACACCATATATTTT.

The chain has TRBV6-5 and TRBJ1-6; no reliable D call. CDR3 length: 16 residues. CDR1 is MNHEY, CDR2 SVGAGI, per germline. Trimming took 3 bases from V and 10 from J, leaving 19 bases between them. CDR3 nucleotide sequence: TGTGCCAGCAGTTATTCGGGAGTCGTTCGTGCCTCACCCCTCCACTTT. This encodes CASSYSGVVRASPLHF.

The chain has TRBV18 and TRBJ1-2; 7 bases match TRBD1. CDR1 is KGHSH and CDR2 is LQKENI in the germline V gene. The junction had 9 bases not matched to a gene; V was cut back by 0 bases and J by 5 bases. This CDR3 spans 16 amino acids. The CDR3 DNA is TGTGCCAGCTCACCACCGTTAGGGGGCGAGAGATATGGCTACACCTTC. Encoded protein: CASSPPLGGERYGYTF.

The chain combines TRBV5-1 with TRBJ1-2; the D is unclear. Germline lookup yields CDR1 SGHRS and CDR2 YFSETQ. Trimming cost V 2 bases and J 0 bases, with 5 bases left between them. The CDR3 loop spans 13 amino acids. CDR3 in DNA: TGCGCCAGCAGCTTCGGAGCTAACTATGGCTACACCTTC. It translates to CASSFGANYGYTF.

This clone was seen only once. The genes are TRBV7-3 and TRBJ1-1; D is unresolved. The V end was cut by 6 bases, the J end by 0 bases, with 8 bases between. Germline V CDR1 and CDR2: SGHTA, FQGTGA. The CDR3 has 13 residues. The CDR3 spells CASRQTVNTEAFF. For the CDR3, the DNA is TGTGCCAGCAGACAGACGGTGAACACTGAAGCTTTCTTT.

The chain combines TRBV19 with TRBJ1-5; D possibly corresponds to TRBD1 (5 bases). V was shortened by 5 bases and J by 7 bases, with 12 bases between the two germline ends. Germline V gene sequence: CDR1 LNHDA, CDR2 SQIVND (reference sequence). The CDR3 is 13 residues long. DNA for the CDR3: TGTGCCAGTAGTTTAGGGGTTAGCCAGCCCCAGCATTTT. As protein: CASSLGVSQPQHF.

The chain couples TRBV11-3 to TRBJ2-7; no clear D. Germline V gives CDR1 SGHNT, CDR2 YENEEA. The V gene lost 5 bases and the J gene lost 5 bases, with 13 bases spanning the gap. The CDR3 totals 13 residues. CDR3 loop: CASSLTWAHEQYF. DNA of the CDR3: TGTGCCAGCAGCCTCACATGGGCCCACGAGCAGTACTTC.

CDR3 bases: TGTGCCAGCAGTTATGGTCGGGAACGTGCCCGAGCTTTCTTT. Translation: CASSYGRERARAFF. This chain joins TRBV6-6 and TRBJ1-1, with D unresolved. The CDR3 has 14 amino acids. From germline, CDR1 is MNHNY and CDR2 SVGAGI (reference sequence). V was pared by 3 bases and J by 10 bases, with 18 bases between.

Only a few counts were recorded for this clone. The chain is built from TRBV19 and TRBJ2-1; perhaps TRBD1 as D (6 bases). Germline V gene data show CDR1 as LNHDA and CDR2 as SQIVND (reference sequence). V was pared by 4 bases and J by 4 bases, with 14 bases between. The CDR3 consists of 15 residues. In DNA form, the CDR3 reads TGTGCCAGTAGTAAAAAGCCTGACAGGTACAATGAGCAGTTCTTC. Translation: CASSKKPDRYNEQFF.

The CDR3 here is CASSIGGGEADTQYF. CDR3 nucleotide sequence: TGTGCCAGTAGTATAGGGGGGGGCGAGGCAGATACGCAGTATTTT. The V gene is TRBV19, the J gene TRBJ2-3; D may be TRBD2 (7 bases). Trimming removed 1 base at V and 4 bases at J, with 12 bases between. Germline V gives CDR1 LNHDA, CDR2 SQIVND (reference sequence). The CDR3 extends over 15 amino acids.

The V gene is TRBV18, the J gene TRBJ1-5; D possibly corresponds to TRBD1 (6 bases). Germline V gene sequence: CDR1 KGHSH, CDR2 LQKENI. This CDR3 spans 14 amino acids. V was clipped by 6 bases and J by 0 bases, with 9 bases between them. The CDR3: CASSPGASNQPQHF. For the CDR3, the DNA is TGTGCCAGCTCCCCAGGGGCTAGCAATCAGCCCCAGCATTTT.

The chain combines TRBV6-5 with TRBJ2-7, with D uncertain. The CDR3 runs to 13 residues. CDR1 and CDR2 (germline): MNHEY, SVGAGI. Between the trimmed V and J ends, which lost 5 bases and 4 bases, there was a span of 12 bases. CDR3 residues: CASSQDIPYEQYF. CDR3 in DNA: TGTGCCAGCAGTCAAGACATACCTTACGAGCAGTACTTC.

The chain is built from TRBV27 and TRBJ1-5; D is undetermined. Germline V gene data show CDR1 as MNHEY and CDR2 as SMNVEV (reference sequence). The CDR3 is 15 residues long. Trimming left V 0 bases short and J 0 bases short, with 6 bases between. CDR3 DNA: TGTGCCAGCAGTTTATCTCCGTTTAGCAATCAGCCCCAGCATTTT. Translated: CASSLSPFSNQPQHF.

This chain connects TRBV28 to TRBJ1-6; D is unresolved. This CDR3 is built from 13 residues. The germline CDR1 and CDR2 sequences are MDHEN and SYDVKM. V was trimmed by 6 bases and J by 6 bases, leaving 9 bases between them. CDR3 sequence (DNA): TGTGCCAGCAGGGGTAGTTCTAATTCACCCCTCCACTTT. This sequence encodes CASRGSSNSPLHF.

This clone turned up a few times. The J gene is TRBJ2-6, the V gene TRBV7-2; 11 bases line up with TRBD1. With 5 bases clipped from V and 4 bases from J, the junction kept 7 bases outside the gene matches. CDR1 is SGHTA, CDR2 FQGNSA, per germline. The CDR3 spans 17 residues. Written as DNA, the CDR3 is TGTGCCAGCAGCAAGGGACAGGGGGTATCAGGGGCCAACGTCCTGACTTTC. This translates into CASSKGQGVSGANVLTF.

V usage is TRBV6-5 and J usage is TRBJ1-1; tentative D call: TRBD1 (5 bases). Germline V CDR1 and CDR2: MNHEY, SVGAGI. V lost 4 bases to trimming and J lost 7 bases, with 19 bases between them. The CDR3 extends over 15 amino acids. In DNA form, the CDR3 reads TGTGCCAGCAGTTCCGTTTCAGGGTCTCGCAATGAAGCTTTCTTT. Amino acids: CASSSVSGSRNEAFF.

This CDR3 reads CASSDPGASLNYGYTF. CDR3 in DNA: TGTGCCAGCAGCGACCCTGGGGCGTCCCTGAACTATGGCTACACCTTC. This chain joins TRBV11-3 and TRBJ1-2; maybe TRBD1 (5 bases). The CDR3 runs 16 residues. Germline CDR1 and CDR2: SGHNT and YENEEA. The V end lost 5 bases, the J end lost 2 bases, and 18 bases lay between the germline ends.

The J gene is TRBJ2-5, the V gene TRBV7-2, with a tentative D call TRBD2 (6 bases). V lost 4 bases and J lost 5, with 17 bases in between. The CDR3 consists of 15 residues. Germline CDR1 and CDR2: SGHTA and FQGNSA. The CDR3 DNA is TGTGCCAGCAGCTCTGCCGGGAGCCTCGGTGAGACCCAGTACTTC. This codes for CASSSAGSLGETQYF.

The chain has TRBV11-2 and TRBJ1-3, with D possibly TRBD1 on 6 matching bases. From germline, CDR1 is SGHAT and CDR2 FQNNGV. V lost 5 bases, J lost 1 base, and 15 bases lay in between. This CDR3 has 16 residues. CDR3 bases: TGTGCCAGCAGCCCCGGGCCCAGGGGATCTGGAAACACCATATATTTT. Translated, it gives CASSPGPRGSGNTIYF. The full variable domain, completed using reference TRBV11-2 and TRBJ1-3, is EAGVAQSPRYKIIEKRQSVAFWCNPISGHATLYWYQQILGQGPKLLIQFQNNGVVDDSQLPKDRFSAERLKGVDSTLKIQPAKLEDSAVYLCASSPGPRGSGNTIYFGEGSWLTVV.

This sequence joins TRBV4-1 and TRBJ2-1; D is undetermined. The V end lost 1 base, the J end lost 4 bases, and 14 bases lay between the germline ends. This CDR3 region has 16 residues. The V gene's germline CDR1 is MGHRA and CDR2 YSYEKL. In DNA, the CDR3 is TGCGCCAGCAGCCAAGTTGACATGGGGTTTTACAATGAGCAGTTCTTC. Translation gives CASSQVDMGFYNEQFF.

The chain carries TRBV15 and TRBJ1-4, with 12 bases matching TRBD1. The germline V gene has CDR1 LNHNV and CDR2 YYDKDF (reference sequence). The V and J ends lost 6 bases and 7 bases, in that order; junction bases with no gene match: 9. There are 16 residues in the CDR3. CDR3 sequence reads: CATRAGTGGAGEKLFF. CDR3 bases: TGTGCCACCAGGGCCGGGACAGGGGGCGCCGGTGAAAAACTGTTTTTT.

The chain couples TRBV15 to TRBJ2-7; either TRBD1 or TRBD2 may supply D (5 bases each). Germline CDR1 is LNHNV and CDR2 is YYDKDF (reference sequence). V lost 0 bases and J lost 3, with 12 bases in between. The CDR3 is 15 residues long. The CDR3 DNA is TGTGCCACCAGCAGAGAAATAGGGACCCACTACGAGCAGTACTTC. Protein sequence: CATSREIGTHYEQYF.

Concerning this clone itself: At one boundary the junction diverges from the germline segment, which might be a read error. The V call is TRBV7-9, the J call TRBJ1-1, with D perhaps TRBD1 (6 bases). The CDR3 length is 12 residues. Germline V gives CDR1 SEHNR, CDR2 FQNEAQ (reference sequence). CDR3 loop: CASSAQGTDAFF. The CDR3 DNA reads TGTGCCAGCAGCGCCCAGGGGACTGACGCTTTCTTT. The full variable domain, with the rest looked up from reference TRBV7-9 and TRBJ1-1, is DTGVSQNPRHKITKRGQNVTFRCDPISEHNRLYWYRQTLGQGPEFLTYFQNEAQLEKSRLLSDRFSAERPKGSFSTLEIQRTEQGDSAMYLCASSAQGTDAFFGQGTRLTVV.

As regards this clone: Other DNA sequences within the sample encode an identical CDR3. This chain uses TRBV2 with TRBJ1-2; D is unresolved. Germline V gene sequence: CDR1 SNHLY, CDR2 FYNNEI. The CDR3 loop spans 13 amino acids. The V and J ends lost 2 bases and 2 bases respectively, with 6 bases between them. CDR3 residues: CASSEQDNYGYTF. The CDR3 region has the DNA TGTGCCAGCAGTGAACAGGACAACTATGGCTACACCTTC.

The genes are TRBV4-3 and TRBJ2-1; 8 nucleotides agree with TRBD2. CDR3 length equals 16 residues. Germline values: CDR1 LGHNA, CDR2 YSLEER. V lost 2 bases to trimming and J lost 6 bases; unmatched junction nucleotides: 9. In DNA form, the CDR3 reads TGCGCCAGCAGCCAACAGAGCGGGGGCCTCTTCAATGAGCAGTTCTTC. It is translated as CASSQQSGGLFNEQFF.

The chain joins TRBV5-8 to TRBJ2-5; tentative D call: TRBD1 (6 bases). The CDR3 contains 13 residues. V was clipped by 0 bases and J by 5 bases, with 8 bases between them. Germline CDR1 SGHTS, CDR2 YDEGEE. CDR3 in amino acids: CASSLAQGETQYF. CDR3 in DNA: TGTGCCAGCAGCTTGGCCCAGGGGGAGACCCAGTACTTC.

V and J are TRBV5-1 and TRBJ2-7, with TRBD1 as a possible D gene (5 bases). In germline, CDR1 is SGHRS, CDR2 YFSETQ. The CDR3 has 14 amino acids. Trimming removed 3 bases at V and 6 bases at J, with 16 bases between. CDR3 residues: CASSSLVHGAEQYF. CDR3 DNA: TGCGCCAGCAGCTCGCTGGTCCATGGGGCCGAGCAGTACTTC.

The chain couples TRBV18 to TRBJ2-2; D could derive from TRBD1 or TRBD2 (6 bases each). This CDR3 has 14 amino acids. V was clipped by 0 bases and J by 6 bases, with 8 bases between them. CDR1 is KGHSH and CDR2 is LQKENI in the germline V gene. The CDR3, as DNA: TGTGCCAGCTCACCACCGGGGGGCCCCGGGGAGCTGTTTTTT. The encoded protein is CASSPPGGPGELFF. The whole variable domain, filled in from reference TRBV18 and TRBJ2-2, reads NAGVMQNPRHLVRRRGQEARLRCSPMKGHSHVYWYRQLPEEGLKFMVYLQKENIIDESGMPKERFSAEFPKEGPSILRIQQVVRGDSAAYFCASSPPGGPGELFFGEGSRLTVL.